A selection of T cell receptor beta chains follows, all from one sample in a study of blood T cell repertoires in COVID-19. Data came from immunoSEQ multiplex PCR; TCRdb stores just in-frame clones and leaves some out. The sample has roughly 170,000 clones; roughly 84% are singletons. Sequenced input: PBMCs or T cells enriched from blood (not recorded which). The receptors originated from a man between 60 and 75 years old who had recovered from COVID-19. Each CDR3 is given with its conserved first and last residue. A D gene is named only where the DNA matches it firmly. Where a row states a size, it is once, few, many or the class of an expanded clone; other rows omit it.

J gene: TRBJ2-7
D gene: NA
clone size: few
V gene: TRBV2
CDR3 protein: CASSVTASYEQYF
CDR3 DNA: TGTGCCAGCAGCGTGACAGCCTCATACGAGCAGTACTTC

J gene: TRBJ2-3
D gene: TRBD2
clone size: NA
V gene: TRBV7-3
CDR3 protein: CASSLGTSGTDTQYF
CDR3 DNA: TGTGCCAGCAGCCTCGGGACTAGCGGAACAGATACGCAGTATTTT

J gene: TRBJ2-7
D gene: TRBD2
clone size: few
V gene: TRBV11-2
CDR3 protein: CASSGTSGSYEQYF
CDR3 DNA: TGTGCCAGCAGCGGGACTAGCGGTTCCTACGAGCAGTACTTC

J gene: TRBJ1-5
D gene: NA
clone size: NA
V gene: TRBV12-3/TRBV12-4
CDR3 protein: CASTQGRSQPQHF
CDR3 DNA: TGTGCCAGCACCCAGGGGAGAAGTCAGCCCCAGCATTTT

J gene: TRBJ2-5
D gene: NA
clone size: NA
V gene: TRBV28
CDR3 protein: CASRALDRTQETQYF
CDR3 DNA: TGTGCCAGCAGAGCCCTCGACAGAACGCAAGAGACCCAGTACTTC

J gene: TRBJ2-4
D gene: TRBD1
clone size: NA
V gene: TRBV5-1
CDR3 protein: CASSPRQGSLAKNIQYF
CDR3 DNA: TGCGCCAGCAGCCCTCGACAGGGATCTTTAGCCAAAAACATTCAGTACTTC

J gene: TRBJ2-5
D gene: NA
clone size: NA
V gene: TRBV7-9
CDR3 protein: CASSLVGAQETQYF
CDR3 DNA: TGTGCCAGCAGCTTAGTAGGGGCCCAAGAGACCCAGTACTTC

J gene: TRBJ1-2
D gene: TRBD1
clone size: NA
V gene: TRBV2
CDR3 protein: CASSDDYWDSDGYTF
CDR3 DNA: TGTGCCAGCAGTGACGATTATTGGGACAGCGATGGCTACACCTTC

J gene: TRBJ2-2
D gene: TRBD1
clone size: few
V gene: TRBV7-3
CDR3 protein: CASSRTPGGYSGELFF
CDR3 DNA: TGTGCCAGCAGTCGAACGCCAGGGGGCTACTCCGGGGAGCTGTTTTTT

J gene: TRBJ1-1
D gene: NA
clone size: NA
V gene: TRBV5-1
CDR3 protein: CASSIGSRSSGVGAEAFF
CDR3 DNA: TGCGCCAGCAGTATTGGCTCCAGATCAAGTGGGGTCGGGGCTGAAGCTTTCTTT

J gene: TRBJ2-2
D gene: TRBD2
clone size: NA
V gene: TRBV7-7
CDR3 protein: CASSLVASGSSGELFF
CDR3 DNA: TGTGCTAGCAGCTTAGTTGCTAGCGGGAGCTCCGGGGAGCTGTTTTTT

J gene: TRBJ2-2
D gene: TRBD1
clone size: NA
V gene: TRBV19
CDR3 protein: CASSIGTGYTGELFF
CDR3 DNA: TGTGCCAGTAGTATCGGGACAGGGTACACCGGGGAGCTGTTTTTT

J gene: TRBJ2-5
D gene: NA
clone size: NA
V gene: TRBV11-1
CDR3 protein: CASSLGGSGETQYF
CDR3 DNA: TGTGCCAGCAGCTTAGGAGGGTCCGGGGAGACCCAGTACTTC

J gene: TRBJ2-5
D gene: TRBD1
clone size: NA
V gene: TRBV5-4
CDR3 protein: CASSLDQGAGETQYF
CDR3 DNA: TGTGCCAGCAGCTTGGACCAGGGGGCAGGGGAGACCCAGTACTTC

J gene: TRBJ2-5
D gene: TRBD1
clone size: NA
V gene: TRBV6-5
CDR3 protein: CASRPGGLETQYF
CDR3 DNA: TGTGCCAGCAGACCAGGGGGCTTGGAGACCCAGTACTTC

J gene: TRBJ1-2
D gene: NA
clone size: NA
V gene: TRBV5-5
CDR3 protein: CASSLGGPNYGYTF
CDR3 DNA: TGTGCCAGCAGCTTGGGGGGGCCTAACTATGGCTACACCTTC

J gene: TRBJ2-1
D gene: TRBD2
clone size: NA
V gene: TRBV9
CDR3 protein: CASSVGIAGVSDEQFF
CDR3 DNA: TGTGCCAGCAGCGTCGGTATAGCGGGAGTGAGTGATGAGCAGTTCTTC

J gene: TRBJ2-1
D gene: TRBD2
clone size: NA
V gene: TRBV30
CDR3 protein: CAWSGTGGFYNEQFF
CDR3 DNA: TGTGCCTGGAGCGGGACGGGAGGATTCTACAATGAGCAGTTCTTC

J gene: TRBJ2-1
D gene: TRBD1
clone size: NA
V gene: TRBV2
CDR3 protein: CARLGQSNEQFF
CDR3 DNA: TGTGCCAGACTGGGACAGAGCAATGAGCAGTTCTTC

J gene: TRBJ1-1
D gene: NA
clone size: NA
V gene: TRBV5-1
CDR3 protein: CASSLETSNTEAFF
CDR3 DNA: TGCGCCAGCAGCTTGGAGACATCCAACACTGAAGCTTTCTTT

J gene: TRBJ2-3
D gene: TRBD1
clone size: NA
V gene: TRBV9
CDR3 protein: CASSQRDRWTDTQYF
CDR3 DNA: TGTGCCAGCAGTCAACGGGACAGGTGGACAGATACGCAGTATTTT

J gene: TRBJ1-6
D gene: NA
clone size: NA
V gene: TRBV23-1
CDR3 protein: CASSPRRPLHF
CDR3 DNA: TGCGCCAGCAGTCCCCGGAGACCCCTCCACTTT

J gene: TRBJ1-2
D gene: TRBD1
clone size: NA
V gene: TRBV3-1/TRBV3-2
CDR3 protein: CASSQVDREGGYTF
CDR3 DNA: TGTGCCAGCAGCCAAGTGGACAGGGAAGGCGGCTACACCTTC

J gene: TRBJ2-1
D gene: TRBD2
clone size: NA
V gene: TRBV5-5
CDR3 protein: CASSSLAGGTLDEQFF
CDR3 DNA: TGTGCCAGCAGCTCCTTAGCGGGGGGGACGCTCGATGAGCAGTTCTTC

J gene: TRBJ2-1
D gene: NA
clone size: NA
V gene: TRBV5-1
CDR3 protein: CASSLGQSYNEQFF
CDR3 DNA: TGCGCCAGCAGCTTGGGACAGTCCTACAATGAGCAGTTCTTC

J gene: TRBJ2-1
D gene: TRBD2
clone size: NA
V gene: TRBV3-1/TRBV3-2
CDR3 protein: CASSQGAGGHNEQFF
CDR3 DNA: TGTGCCAGCAGCCAGGGCGCGGGGGGGCACAATGAGCAGTTCTTC

J gene: TRBJ1-2
D gene: NA
clone size: NA
V gene: TRBV20-1
CDR3 protein: CSASVGGDTMAGYTF
CDR3 DNA: TGCAGTGCTAGTGTCGGGGGTGACACTATGGCTGGCTACACCTTC

J gene: TRBJ2-1
D gene: TRBD1
clone size: NA
V gene: TRBV3-1/TRBV3-2
CDR3 protein: CASSRQGGYNEQFF
CDR3 DNA: TGTGCCAGCAGCAGACAGGGTGGGTACAATGAGCAGTTCTTC

J gene: TRBJ2-2
D gene: NA
clone size: NA
V gene: TRBV29-1
CDR3 protein: CSGGQNANTGELFF
CDR3 DNA: TGCAGCGGAGGACAGAACGCGAACACCGGGGAGCTGTTTTTT

J gene: TRBJ1-4
D gene: NA
clone size: NA
V gene: TRBV12-3/TRBV12-4
CDR3 protein: CASSQGGQERVFF
CDR3 DNA: TGTGCCAGCAGCCAAGGAGGGCAGGAGAGGGTGTTTTTT

J gene: TRBJ2-1
D gene: TRBD1
clone size: NA
V gene: TRBV29-1
CDR3 protein: CSVDRDRGDSEQFF
CDR3 DNA: TGCAGCGTTGACCGGGACAGGGGGGACTCAGAGCAGTTCTTC

J gene: TRBJ2-3
D gene: NA
clone size: NA
V gene: TRBV7-3
CDR3 protein: CASSLISSDTQYF
CDR3 DNA: TGTGCCAGCAGCTTAATAAGCTCAGATACGCAGTATTTT

J gene: TRBJ2-3
D gene: NA
clone size: NA
V gene: TRBV27
CDR3 protein: CASSLQGHPTDTQYF
CDR3 DNA: TGTGCCAGCAGTTTACAGGGGCACCCCACAGATACGCAGTATTTT

J gene: TRBJ2-6
D gene: NA
clone size: NA
V gene: TRBV9
CDR3 protein: CASSVGHISGANVLTF
CDR3 DNA: TGTGCCAGCAGCGTAGGACACATTTCTGGGGCCAACGTCCTGACTTTC

J gene: TRBJ2-7
D gene: TRBD2
clone size: NA
V gene: TRBV28
CDR3 protein: CASSRRTSGYYEQYF
CDR3 DNA: TGTGCCAGCAGTCGAAGGACTAGCGGATACTACGAGCAGTACTTC

J gene: TRBJ2-7
D gene: NA
clone size: NA
V gene: TRBV4-1
CDR3 protein: CASSQPTVDYEQYF
CDR3 DNA: TGCGCCAGCAGCCAACCCACAGTAGACTACGAGCAGTACTTC

J gene: TRBJ1-6
D gene: TRBD1
clone size: NA
V gene: TRBV11-2
CDR3 protein: CASSLVQQGAAYNSPLHF
CDR3 DNA: TGTGCCAGCAGCTTAGTCCAACAGGGGGCGGCCTATAATTCACCCCTCCACTTT

J gene: TRBJ1-4
D gene: NA
clone size: NA
V gene: TRBV11-2
CDR3 protein: CASRHRGEKLFF
CDR3 DNA: TGTGCCAGCAGGCACCGTGGCGAAAAACTGTTTTTT

J gene: TRBJ2-3
D gene: NA
clone size: few
V gene: TRBV15
CDR3 protein: CATSRDRQGREDTQYF
CDR3 DNA: TGTGCCACCAGCAGAGATCGCCAGGGGCGCGAAGATACGCAGTATTTT

J gene: TRBJ1-2
D gene: TRBD1
clone size: NA
V gene: TRBV4-2
CDR3 protein: CASSQDSTTGGMGYTF
CDR3 DNA: TGTGCCAGCAGCCAAGACTCTACCACAGGGGGTATGGGCTACACCTTC

J gene: TRBJ1-4
D gene: NA
clone size: NA
V gene: TRBV4-1
CDR3 protein: CASSQDAGTQTGKLFF
CDR3 DNA: TGCGCCAGCAGCCAAGACGCCGGGACACAGACTGGCAAACTGTTTTTT

J gene: TRBJ1-1
D gene: TRBD1
clone size: NA
V gene: TRBV11-2
CDR3 protein: CASSIGQGRTEAFF
CDR3 DNA: TGTGCCAGCAGCATTGGACAGGGAAGGACTGAAGCTTTCTTT

J gene: TRBJ1-2
D gene: NA
clone size: NA
V gene: TRBV3-1/TRBV3-2
CDR3 protein: CASSPNKEGHYGYTF
CDR3 DNA: TGTGCCAGCAGCCCAAACAAGGAGGGGCACTATGGCTACACCTTC

J gene: TRBJ1-5
D gene: TRBD1
clone size: once
V gene: TRBV27
CDR3 protein: CASSLAGGRQPQHF
CDR3 DNA: TGTGCCAGCAGTTTAGCAGGGGGGCGTCAGCCCCAGCATTTT